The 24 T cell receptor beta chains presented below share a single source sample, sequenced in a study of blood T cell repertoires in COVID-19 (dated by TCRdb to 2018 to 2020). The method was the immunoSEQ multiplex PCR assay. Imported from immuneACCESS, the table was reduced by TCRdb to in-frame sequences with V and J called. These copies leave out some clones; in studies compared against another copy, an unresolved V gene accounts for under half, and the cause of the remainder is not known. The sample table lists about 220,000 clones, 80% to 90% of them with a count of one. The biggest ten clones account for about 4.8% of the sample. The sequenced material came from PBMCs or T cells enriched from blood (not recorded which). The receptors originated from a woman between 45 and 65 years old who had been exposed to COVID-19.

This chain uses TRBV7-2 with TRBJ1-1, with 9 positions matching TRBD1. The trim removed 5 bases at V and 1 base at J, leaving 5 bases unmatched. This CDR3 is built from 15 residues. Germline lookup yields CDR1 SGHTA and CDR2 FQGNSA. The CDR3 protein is CASSPQGARNTEAFF. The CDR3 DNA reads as TGTGCCAGCAGCCCACAGGGGGCTCGGAACACTGAAGCTTTCTTT.

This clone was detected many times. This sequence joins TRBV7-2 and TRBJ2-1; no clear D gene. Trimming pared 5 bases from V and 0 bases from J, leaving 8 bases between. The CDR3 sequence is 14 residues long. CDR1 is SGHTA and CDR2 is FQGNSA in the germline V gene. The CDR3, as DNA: TGTGCCAGCAGCCCGTGGAGCTCCTACAATGAGCAGTTCTTC. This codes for CASSPWSSYNEQFF.

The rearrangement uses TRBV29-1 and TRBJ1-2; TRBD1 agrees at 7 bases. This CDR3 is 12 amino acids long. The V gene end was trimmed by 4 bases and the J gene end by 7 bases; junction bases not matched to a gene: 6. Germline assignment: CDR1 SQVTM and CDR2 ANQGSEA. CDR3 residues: CSVGQGSGGYTF. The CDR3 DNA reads TGCAGCGTTGGACAGGGTAGTGGTGGCTACACCTTC.

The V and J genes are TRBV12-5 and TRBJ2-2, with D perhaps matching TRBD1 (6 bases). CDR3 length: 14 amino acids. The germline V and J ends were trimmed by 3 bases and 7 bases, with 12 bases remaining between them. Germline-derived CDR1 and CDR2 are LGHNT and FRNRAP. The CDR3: CASGLSGAGGELFF. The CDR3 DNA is TGTGCTAGTGGTTTATCAGGGGCCGGCGGGGAGCTGTTTTTT.

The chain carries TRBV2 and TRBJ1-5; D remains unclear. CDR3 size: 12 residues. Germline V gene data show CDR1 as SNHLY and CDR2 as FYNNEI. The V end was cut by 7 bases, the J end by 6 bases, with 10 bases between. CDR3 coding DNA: TGTGCCAGCACCTCAAGCGGTCAGCCCCAGCATTTT. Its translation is CASTSSGQPQHF.

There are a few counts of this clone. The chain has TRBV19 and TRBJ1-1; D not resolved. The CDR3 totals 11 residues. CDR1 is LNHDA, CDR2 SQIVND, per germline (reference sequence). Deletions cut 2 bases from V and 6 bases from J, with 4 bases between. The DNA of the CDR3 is TGTGCCAGTAGTATATCGTCTGAAGCTTTCTTT. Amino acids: CASSISSEAFF.

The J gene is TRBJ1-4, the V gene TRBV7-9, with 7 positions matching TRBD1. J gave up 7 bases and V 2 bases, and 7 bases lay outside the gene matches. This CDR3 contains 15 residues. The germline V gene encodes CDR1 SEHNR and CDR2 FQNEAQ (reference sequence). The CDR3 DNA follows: TGTGCCAGCAGCTTACGACAGGGCGAAGGTGAAAAACTGTTTTTT. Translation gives CASSLRQGEGEKLFF.

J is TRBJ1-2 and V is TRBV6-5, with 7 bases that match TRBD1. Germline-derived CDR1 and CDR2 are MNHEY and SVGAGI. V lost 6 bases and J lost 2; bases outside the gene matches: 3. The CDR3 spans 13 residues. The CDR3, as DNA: TGTGCCAGCAGAAGGGGGCGAAACTATGGCTACACCTTC. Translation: CASRRGRNYGYTF.

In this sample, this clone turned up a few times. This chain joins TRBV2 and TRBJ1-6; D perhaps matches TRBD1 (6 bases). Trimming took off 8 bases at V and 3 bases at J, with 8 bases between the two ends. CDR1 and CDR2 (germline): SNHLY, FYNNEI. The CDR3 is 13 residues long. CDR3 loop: CASQDSYNSPLHF. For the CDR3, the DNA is TGTGCCAGCCAGGACAGCTATAATTCACCCCTCCACTTT.

The CDR3 is CASRMDRGADTQYF. The CDR3 bases are TGTGCCAGCAGAATGGACAGGGGCGCAGATACGCAGTATTTT. The rearrangement joins TRBV5-5 to TRBJ2-3; 9 bases align to TRBD1. V trimming: 5 bases; J trimming: 4 bases; junction bases outside the gene matches: 5. Germline V CDR1 and CDR2: SGHKS, YYEKEE (reference sequence). This CDR3 is built from 14 residues.

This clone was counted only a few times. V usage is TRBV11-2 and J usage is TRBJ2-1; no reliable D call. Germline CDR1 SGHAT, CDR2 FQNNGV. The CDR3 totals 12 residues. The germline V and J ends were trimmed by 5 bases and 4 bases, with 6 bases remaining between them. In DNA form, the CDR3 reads TGTGCCAGCAGCGTAGCATACAATGAGCAGTTCTTC. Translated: CASSVAYNEQFF. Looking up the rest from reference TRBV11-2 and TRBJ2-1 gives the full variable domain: EAGVAQSPRYKIIEKRQSVAFWCNPISGHATLYWYQQILGQGPKLLIQFQNNGVVDDSQLPKDRFSAERLKGVDSTLKIQPAKLEDSAVYLCASSVAYNEQFFGPGTRLTVL.

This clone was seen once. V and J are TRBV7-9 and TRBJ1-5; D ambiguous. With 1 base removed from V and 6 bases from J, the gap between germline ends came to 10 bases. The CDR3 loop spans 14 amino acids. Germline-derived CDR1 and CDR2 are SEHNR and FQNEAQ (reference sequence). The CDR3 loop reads CASSLGGLGQPQHF. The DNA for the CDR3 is TGTGCCAGCAGCTTAGGTGGACTCGGTCAGCCCCAGCATTTT.

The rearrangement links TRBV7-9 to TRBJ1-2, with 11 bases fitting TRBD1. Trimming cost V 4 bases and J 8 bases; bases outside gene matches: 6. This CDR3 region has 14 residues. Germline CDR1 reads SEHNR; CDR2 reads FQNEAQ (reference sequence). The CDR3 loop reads CASSSGQGAGGYTF. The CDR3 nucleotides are TGTGCCAGCAGCTCCGGACAGGGGGCCGGGGGCTACACCTTC.

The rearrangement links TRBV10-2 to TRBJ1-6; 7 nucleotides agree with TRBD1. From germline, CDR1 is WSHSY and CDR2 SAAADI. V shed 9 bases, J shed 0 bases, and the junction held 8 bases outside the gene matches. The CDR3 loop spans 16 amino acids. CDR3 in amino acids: CASRTRDSSYNSPLHF. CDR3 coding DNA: TGCGCCAGTCGGACCCGGGACAGCTCCTATAATTCACCCCTCCACTTT.

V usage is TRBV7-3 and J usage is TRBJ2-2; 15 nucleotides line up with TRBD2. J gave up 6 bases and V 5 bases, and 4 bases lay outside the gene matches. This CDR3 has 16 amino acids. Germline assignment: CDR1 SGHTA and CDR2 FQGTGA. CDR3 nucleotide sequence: TGTGCCAGCAGCATTTGGACTAGCGGGAGGGCCGGGGAGCTGTTTTTT. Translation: CASSIWTSGRAGELFF. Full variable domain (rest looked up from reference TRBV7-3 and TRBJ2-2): GAGVSQTPSNKVTEKGKYVELRCDPISGHTALYWYRQSLGQGPEFLIYFQGTGAADDSGLPNDRFFAVRPEGSVSTLKIQRTERGDSAVYLCASSIWTSGRAGELFFGEGSRLTVL.

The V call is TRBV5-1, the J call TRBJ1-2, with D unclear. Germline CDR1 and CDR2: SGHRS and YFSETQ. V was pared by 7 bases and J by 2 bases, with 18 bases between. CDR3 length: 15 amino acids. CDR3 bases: TGCGCCAGCTGGAGAGGATCTGGCCCCAACTATGGCTACACCTTC. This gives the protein CASWRGSGPNYGYTF.

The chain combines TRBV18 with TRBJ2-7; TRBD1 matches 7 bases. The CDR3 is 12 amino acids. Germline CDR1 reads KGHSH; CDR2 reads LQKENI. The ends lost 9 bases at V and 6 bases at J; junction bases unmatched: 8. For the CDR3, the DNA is TGTGCCAGTCGACAGGGAAAGGGCGAGCAGTACTTC. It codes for CASRQGKGEQYF.

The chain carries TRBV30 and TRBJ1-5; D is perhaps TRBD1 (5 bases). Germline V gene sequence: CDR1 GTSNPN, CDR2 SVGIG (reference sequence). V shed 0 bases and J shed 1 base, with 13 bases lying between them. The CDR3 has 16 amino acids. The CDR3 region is CAWSVRRQQSNQPQHF. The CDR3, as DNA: TGTGCCTGGAGTGTACGTAGACAGCAAAGCAATCAGCCCCAGCATTTT. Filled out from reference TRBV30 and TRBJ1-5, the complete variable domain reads SQTIHQWPATLVQPVGSPLSLECTVEGTSNPNLYWYRQAAGRGLQLLFYSVGIGQISSEVPQNLSASRPQDRQFILSSKKLLLSDSGFYLCAWSVRRQQSNQPQHFGDGTRLSIL.

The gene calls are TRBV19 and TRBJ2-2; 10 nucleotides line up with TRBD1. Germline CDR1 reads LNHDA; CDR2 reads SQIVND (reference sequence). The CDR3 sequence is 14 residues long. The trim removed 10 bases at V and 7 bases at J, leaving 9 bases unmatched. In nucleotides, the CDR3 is TGTGCCACCCGGGACAGGGGTACAAGCGGGGAGCTGTTTTTT. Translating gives CATRDRGTSGELFF.

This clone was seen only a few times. CDR3 sequence (DNA): TGTGCCAGCAGTCCGTTCTTCCCAGATACGCAGTATTTT. Its translation is CASSPFFPDTQYF. The genes are TRBV3-1 (or the pseudogene TRBV3-2) and TRBJ2-3; D ambiguous. This CDR3 contains 13 residues. The germline V gene encodes CDR1 LGHDT and CDR2 YNNKEL (reference sequence). Trimming took 6 bases from V and 4 from J, leaving 11 bases between them.

The CDR3 nucleotides read TGTGCCAGCAGTTACCAGGGGGCCAATGGCTACACCTTC. Translation gives CASSYQGANGYTF. This chain joins TRBV28 and TRBJ1-2; TRBD1 matches 8 bases. The trim removed 4 bases at V and 6 bases at J, leaving 4 bases unmatched. The germline gives CDR1 MDHEN, CDR2 SYDVKM. The CDR3 totals 13 residues.

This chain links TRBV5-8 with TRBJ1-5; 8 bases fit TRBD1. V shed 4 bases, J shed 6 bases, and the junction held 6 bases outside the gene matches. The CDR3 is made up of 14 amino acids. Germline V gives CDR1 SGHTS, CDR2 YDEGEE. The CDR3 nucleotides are TGTGCCAGCAGCCATACAGGGGGAGTTCAGCCCCAGCATTTT. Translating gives CASSHTGGVQPQHF.

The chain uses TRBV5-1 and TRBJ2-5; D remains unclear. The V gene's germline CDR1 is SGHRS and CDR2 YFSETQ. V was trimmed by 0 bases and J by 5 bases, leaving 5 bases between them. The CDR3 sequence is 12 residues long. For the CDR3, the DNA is TGCGCCAGCAGCTTGGATCTCGAGACCCAGTACTTC. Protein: CASSLDLETQYF.

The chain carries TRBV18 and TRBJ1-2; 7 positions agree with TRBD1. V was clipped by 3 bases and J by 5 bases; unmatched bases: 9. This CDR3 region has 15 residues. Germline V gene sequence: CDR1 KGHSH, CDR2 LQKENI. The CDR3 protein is CASSPLDRPGYGYTF. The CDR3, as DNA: TGTGCCAGCTCACCCCTGGACAGGCCAGGGTATGGCTACACCTTC.